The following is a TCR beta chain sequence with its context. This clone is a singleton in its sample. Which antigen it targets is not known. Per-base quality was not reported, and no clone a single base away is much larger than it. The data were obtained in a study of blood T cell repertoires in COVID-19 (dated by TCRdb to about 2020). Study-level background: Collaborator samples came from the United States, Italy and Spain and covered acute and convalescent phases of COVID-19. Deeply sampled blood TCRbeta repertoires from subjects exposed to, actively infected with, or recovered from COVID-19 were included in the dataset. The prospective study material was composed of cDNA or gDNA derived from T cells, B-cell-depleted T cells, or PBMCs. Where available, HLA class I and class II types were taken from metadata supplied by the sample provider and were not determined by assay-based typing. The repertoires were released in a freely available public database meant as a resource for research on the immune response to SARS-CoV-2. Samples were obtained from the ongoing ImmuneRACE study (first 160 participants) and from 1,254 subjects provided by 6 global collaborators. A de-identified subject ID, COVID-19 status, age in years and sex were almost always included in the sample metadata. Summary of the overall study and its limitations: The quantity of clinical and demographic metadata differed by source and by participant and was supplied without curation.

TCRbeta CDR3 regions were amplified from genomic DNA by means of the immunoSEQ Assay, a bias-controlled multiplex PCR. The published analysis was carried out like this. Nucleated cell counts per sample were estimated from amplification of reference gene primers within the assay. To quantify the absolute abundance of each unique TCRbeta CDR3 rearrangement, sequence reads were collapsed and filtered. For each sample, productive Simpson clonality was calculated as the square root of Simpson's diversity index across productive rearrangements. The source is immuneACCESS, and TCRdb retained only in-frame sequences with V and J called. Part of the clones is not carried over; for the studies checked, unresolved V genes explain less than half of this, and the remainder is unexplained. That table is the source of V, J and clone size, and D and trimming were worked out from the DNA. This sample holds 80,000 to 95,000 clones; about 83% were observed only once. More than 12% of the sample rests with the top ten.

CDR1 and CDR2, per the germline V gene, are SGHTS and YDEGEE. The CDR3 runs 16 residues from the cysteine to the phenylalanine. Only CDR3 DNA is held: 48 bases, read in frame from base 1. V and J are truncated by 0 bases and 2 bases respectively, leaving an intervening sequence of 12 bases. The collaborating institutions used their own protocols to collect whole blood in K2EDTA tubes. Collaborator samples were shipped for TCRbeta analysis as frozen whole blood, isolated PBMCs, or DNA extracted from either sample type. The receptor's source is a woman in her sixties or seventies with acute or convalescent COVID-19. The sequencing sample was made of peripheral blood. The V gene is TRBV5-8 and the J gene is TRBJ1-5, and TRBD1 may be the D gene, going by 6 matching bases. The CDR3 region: CASSLVRTVGNQPQHF. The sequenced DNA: TGTGCCAGCAGCTTGGTTCGGACAGTCGGCAATCAGCCCCAGCATTTT.